This T cell receptor beta chain was profiled in a study of blood T cells in healthy people across ages. PCR was performed a second time for about 7 to 11 cycles using a sample-barcoded 5' primer and a J-beta primer mix. Each CDR3 protein is one row after TCRdb ran MiXCR on the 5' RACE reads. The sample yields 630,000 or so distinct CDR3 sequences, roughly 31% seen once. The V gene's germline CDR1 is ENHRY and CDR2 SYGVKD. Trimming removed 0 bases from V and 5 bases from J; junction bases left unmatched: 7. CDR3 length equals 16 residues. This clonotype was recorded many times. The genes are TRBV10-3 and TRBJ2-5, with TRBD2 identical over 9 bases. Sequenced material: blood. The sequence came from a woman at least 80 years old in good health. CDR3: CAISESWASGAETQYF. CDR3 nucleotides: TGTGCCATCAGTGAGTCGTGGGCTAGCGGGGCGGAGACCCAGTACTTC.